This passage covers 32 T cell receptor beta chains from one sample sequenced in a study of cytomegalovirus exposure and HLA in healthy donors. Sequencing used immunoSEQ multiplex PCR; TCRdb keeps in-frame clones, though not all of them. The sample records about 220,000 clones, almost 90% being singletons. Sequencing was done on a sample of PBMCs. These receptors were taken from a woman aged 18-30 years in good health and CMV-seronegative.

This clone was recorded only once. In the same sample, other DNA sequences code for this CDR3. The chain uses TRBV27 and TRBJ1-2, with D unclear. The CDR3 is 13 residues long. CDR1 is MNHEY, CDR2 SMNVEV, per germline (reference sequence). The V and J ends lost 2 bases and 4 bases respectively, with 8 bases between them. The CDR3 bases are TGTGCCAGCAGTTTACGACAAGGCTATGGCTACACCTTC. Amino acids: CASSLRQGYGYTF.

The chain links TRBV7-9 to TRBJ2-5; TRBD1 agrees at 12 bases. Losses at the gene ends were 2 bases for V and 5 bases for J; bases not matched to a gene: 9. This CDR3 has 17 residues. Germline CDR1 is SEHNR and CDR2 is FQNEAQ (reference sequence). CDR3 sequence (DNA): TGTGCCAGCAGCTTACCAAGGGACAGGGGGCGAAGTGAGACCCAGTACTTC. It codes for CASSLPRDRGRSETQYF.

This chain joins TRBV19 and TRBJ2-1; D is perhaps TRBD2 (5 bases). The CDR3 has 16 residues. Between the trimmed V and J ends, which lost 5 bases and 2 bases, there was a span of 16 bases. Germline CDR1 is LNHDA and CDR2 is SQIVND (reference sequence). The CDR3 region is CASSLNKRSAYNEQFF. DNA for the CDR3: TGTGCCAGTAGTCTTAATAAGCGGTCTGCCTACAATGAGCAGTTCTTC.

A single count supports this clone. The chain couples TRBV5-4 to TRBJ2-3; 9 bases match TRBD2. V lost 4 bases, J lost 4 bases, and 7 bases stayed unmatched. The germline V gene encodes CDR1 SGHNT and CDR2 YYREEE (reference sequence). The CDR3 is 15 amino acids. CDR3 loop: CASSKGTSFADTQYF. The DNA of the CDR3 is TGTGCCAGCAGCAAAGGGACTAGCTTTGCAGATACGCAGTATTTT.

This chain links TRBV9 with TRBJ1-4; D gene unclear. The CDR3 has 15 amino acids. Per germline, CDR1 SGDLS and CDR2 YYNGEE. The V end lost 0 bases, the J end lost 1 base, and 7 bases lay between the germline ends. For the CDR3, the DNA is TGTGCCAGCAGCGTAGCATACGGAACTAATGAAAAACTGTTTTTT. Amino acids: CASSVAYGTNEKLFF.

The CDR3 nucleotides read TGTGCCTCTGCCCCCCTACCAGGTATGAACACTGAAGCTTTCTTT. Encoded protein: CASAPLPGMNTEAFF. V and J are TRBV19 and TRBJ1-1; no clear D. This CDR3 has 15 amino acids. V lost 11 bases, J lost 0 bases, and 19 bases lay in between. The germline CDR1 and CDR2 sequences are LNHDA and SQIVND (reference sequence).

This rearrangement joins TRBV5-8 to TRBJ2-7, with D unresolved. The CDR3 has 14 residues. The V and J ends lost 1 base and 0 bases respectively, with 8 bases between them. Looked up from germline, CDR1 is SGHTS and CDR2 is YDEGEE. CDR3 protein: CASSLTAPSYEQYF. The CDR3, as DNA: TGTGCCAGCAGCTTGACAGCCCCCTCCTACGAGCAGTACTTC.

The chain employs TRBV7-9 and TRBJ2-1; D is unclear. The CDR3 has 16 residues. Germline lookup yields CDR1 SEHNR and CDR2 FQNEAQ (reference sequence). V shed 5 bases and J shed 0 bases, with 14 bases lying between them. The CDR3 is CASSLERAFSYNEQFF. Written as DNA, the CDR3 is TGTGCCAGCAGCCTCGAGCGTGCGTTCTCCTACAATGAGCAGTTCTTC.

The J gene is TRBJ2-7, the V gene TRBV9, with a tentative D call TRBD1 (7 bases). This CDR3 region has 13 residues. V was clipped by 2 bases and J by 6 bases, with 12 bases between them. In germline, CDR1 is SGDLS, CDR2 YYNGEE. In DNA form, the CDR3 reads TGTGCCAGCAGCGTTCTCCAGGGGGGCGAGCAGTACTTC. It encodes CASSVLQGGEQYF.

This chain connects TRBV5-1 to TRBJ1-4; D is perhaps TRBD1 (6 bases). The V end was cut by 2 bases, the J end by 4 bases, with 9 bases between. CDR1 and CDR2 (germline): SGHRS, YFSETQ. The CDR3 extends over 14 amino acids. The CDR3 spells CASSFQGLNEKLFF. CDR3 nucleotides: TGCGCCAGCAGCTTCCAGGGGCTTAATGAAAAACTGTTTTTT.

The rearrangement links TRBV5-6 to TRBJ2-7, with 8 bases identical to TRBD1. The CDR3 extends over 15 amino acids. Germline CDR1 SGHDT, CDR2 YYEEEE. V trimming: 7 bases; J trimming: 6 bases; junction bases outside the gene matches: 15. The CDR3 is CASSTKQGGFGEQYF. In DNA, the CDR3 is TGTGCCAGCTCGACAAAACAGGGGGGCTTCGGCGAGCAGTACTTC.

The chain links TRBV19 to TRBJ1-5; 9 nucleotides match TRBD1. The CDR3 extends over 15 amino acids. In germline, CDR1 is LNHDA, CDR2 SQIVND (reference sequence). The trim removed 10 bases at V and 0 bases at J, leaving 7 bases unmatched. The CDR3 nucleotides read TGTGCCACCGGGGACAGGGCTTATAGCAATCAGCCCCAGCATTTT. This gives the protein CATGDRAYSNQPQHF. Complete variable domain (other parts from reference TRBV19 and TRBJ1-5): DGGITQSPKYLFRKEGQNVTLSCEQNLNHDAMYWYRQDPGQGLRLIYYSQIVNDFQKGDIAEGYSVSREKKESFPLTVTSAQKNPTAFYLCATGDRAYSNQPQHFGDGTRLSIL.

V usage is TRBV9 and J usage is TRBJ2-3; the D gene is possibly TRBD2 (5 bases). The V and J ends lost 0 bases and 2 bases respectively, with 7 bases between them. The CDR3 contains 14 residues. Germline V CDR1 and CDR2: SGDLS, YYNGEE. CDR3 nucleotide sequence: TGTGCCAGCAGCGTAGGTCGGGACACAGATACGCAGTATTTT. Amino acids: CASSVGRDTDTQYF.

The J gene is TRBJ2-3, the V gene TRBV28; 7 positions agree with TRBD1. The CDR3 is 16 residues long. V shed 8 bases and J 4 bases; nucleotides not matched to a gene: 15. Germline V gives CDR1 MDHEN, CDR2 SYDVKM. The CDR3 DNA is TGTGCCAGCCCTCCCTACAGGGGTCACCACCCAGATACGCAGTATTTT. Encoded protein: CASPPYRGHHPDTQYF. The entire variable domain, with the rest obtained from reference TRBV28 and TRBJ2-3, is as follows: DVKVTQSSRYLVKRTGEKVFLECVQDMDHENMFWYRQDPGLGLRLIYFSYDVKMKEKGDIPEGYSVSREKKERFSLILESASTNQTSMYLCASPPYRGHHPDTQYFGPGTRLTVL.

This sequence joins TRBV27 and TRBJ1-5; 12 nucleotides match TRBD1. This CDR3 is built from 15 residues. Losses at the gene ends were 5 bases for V and 5 bases for J; bases not matched to a gene: 4. CDR1 is MNHEY, CDR2 SMNVEV, per germline (reference sequence). The CDR3 loop is CASSLGQGAYQPQHF. The CDR3 coding sequence is TGTGCCAGCAGTCTGGGACAGGGGGCATATCAGCCCCAGCATTTT.

This chain joins TRBV19 and TRBJ2-2, with a tentative D call TRBD2 (7 bases). Deletions cut 5 bases from V and 0 bases from J, with 13 bases between. The germline gives CDR1 LNHDA, CDR2 SQIVND (reference sequence). This CDR3 is 16 amino acids long. This CDR3 reads CASSLGGGSNTGELFF. CDR3 nucleotides: TGTGCCAGTAGTTTGGGGGGGGGCTCGAACACCGGGGAGCTGTTTTTT.

The table lists this clone with a count of one. The chain uses TRBV10-2 and TRBJ1-5; the D gene is possibly TRBD1 (6 bases). This CDR3 is 15 amino acids long. With 6 bases removed from V and 7 bases from J, the gap between germline ends came to 19 bases. Germline CDR1 WSHSY, CDR2 SAAADI. CDR3 DNA: TGCGCCAGCAGGAAAACCGGGACACTAGGACAGCCCCAGCATTTT. This translates into CASRKTGTLGQPQHF.

V and J are TRBV7-2 and TRBJ2-7; D might be TRBD2 (6 bases). Trimming stripped 5 bases from V and 9 bases from J, with 20 bases between. From germline, CDR1 is SGHTA and CDR2 FQGNSA. The CDR3 is 14 residues long. CDR3 sequence: CASSASGTPWGQYF. As DNA, the CDR3 is TGTGCCAGCAGCGCCTCCGGGACTCCCTGGGGGCAGTACTTC.

The chain couples TRBV15 to TRBJ2-1; TRBD2 matches 14 bases. Germline V CDR1 and CDR2: LNHNV, YYDKDF (reference sequence). With V trimmed by 4 bases and J by 5 bases, 4 bases remained unmatched. CDR3 length: 16 amino acids. The DNA of the CDR3 is TGTGCCACCAGCATAGGACTAGCGGGAGGACACAATGAGCAGTTCTTC. Its translation: CATSIGLAGGHNEQFF. Based on the CDR3 plus reference TRBV15 and TRBJ2-1, the full variable domain is DAMVIQNPRYQVTQFGKPVTLSCSQTLNHNVMYWYQQKSSQAPKLLFHYYDKDFNNEADTPDNFQSRRPNTSFCFLDIRSPGLGDTAMYLCATSIGLAGGHNEQFFGPGTRLTVL.

This rearrangement joins TRBV10-2 to TRBJ2-5, with 10 bases identical to TRBD2. CDR3 length: 16 residues. The V and J ends lost 6 bases and 4 bases, in that order; junction bases with no gene match: 11. Per germline, CDR1 WSHSY and CDR2 SAAADI. The CDR3 DNA is TGCGCCAGCAGACCGCCGAGCGGGAGGGCCCTAGAGACCCAGTACTTC. Its protein product is CASRPPSGRALETQYF.

The chain uses TRBV5-6 and TRBJ2-1; 12 bases match TRBD2. This CDR3 contains 15 residues. Germline assignment: CDR1 SGHDT and CDR2 YYEEEE. The junction had 5 bases not matched to a gene; V was cut back by 3 bases and J by 7 bases. In nucleotides, the CDR3 is TGTGCCAGCAGCTATCTAGCGGGAGGGCCGAATGAGCAGTTCTTC. As protein: CASSYLAGGPNEQFF.

V is TRBV28 and J is TRBJ2-3; TRBD2 matches 7 bases. This CDR3 contains 16 residues. Unmatched junction bases numbered 18, after V lost 10 bases and J lost 5 bases. Germline V gives CDR1 MDHEN, CDR2 SYDVKM. The CDR3 reads CATDKGRVRDRDTQYF. As DNA, the CDR3 is TGTGCCACCGACAAGGGGAGGGTGAGGGATCGAGATACGCAGTATTTT.

The chain is built from TRBV18 and TRBJ1-1; D call uncertain. Germline CDR1 KGHSH, CDR2 LQKENI. CDR3 length: 13 residues. Trimming removed 1 base at V and 0 bases at J, with 3 bases between. The CDR3 loop reads CASSPHMNTEAFF. The DNA for the CDR3 is TGTGCCAGCTCACCACACATGAACACTGAAGCTTTCTTT. The whole variable domain, remainder taken from reference TRBV18 and TRBJ1-1, is NAGVMQNPRHLVRRRGQEARLRCSPMKGHSHVYWYRQLPEEGLKFMVYLQKENIIDESGMPKERFSAEFPKEGPSILRIQQVVRGDSAAYFCASSPHMNTEAFFGQGTRLTVV.

The chain uses TRBV5-1 and TRBJ2-5, with a tentative D call TRBD1 (5 bases). CDR3 length: 16 residues. In germline, CDR1 is SGHRS, CDR2 YFSETQ. The ends were cut back, 1 base at V and 2 bases at J, with 15 bases in the middle. The CDR3 DNA reads TGCGCCAGCAGCTTGAGTAGGCAGGGCGGACAAGAGACCCAGTACTTC. Translation: CASSLSRQGGQETQYF.

This clone was counted between two and nine times. The chain combines TRBV7-2 with TRBJ2-7; 11 bases are a match to TRBD2. This CDR3 is built from 14 residues. Germline V gene lookup returns CDR1 SGHTA and CDR2 FQGNSA. With 6 bases clipped from V and 2 bases from J, the junction kept 3 bases outside the gene matches. The CDR3 sequence: CASSQLAGAYEQYF. The CDR3 region has the DNA TGTGCCAGCAGTCAACTAGCGGGAGCCTACGAGCAGTACTTC.

This chain joins TRBV28 and TRBJ2-1, with 14 positions matching TRBD2. This CDR3 is built from 17 residues. CDR1 and CDR2 from the germline V gene are MDHEN and SYDVKM. The V segment lost 5 bases and the J segment 7 bases; nucleotides outside the gene matches: 10. The CDR3 DNA follows: TGTGCCAGCAGTCAACCTACCGGGACTAGCGGGAGTAATGAGCAGTTCTTC. Translation: CASSQPTGTSGSNEQFF. The full variable domain, its missing parts supplied by reference TRBV28 and TRBJ2-1, is DVKVTQSSRYLVKRTGEKVFLECVQDMDHENMFWYRQDPGLGLRLIYFSYDVKMKEKGDIPEGYSVSREKKERFSLILESASTNQTSMYLCASSQPTGTSGSNEQFFGPGTRLTVL.

J is TRBJ2-7 and V is TRBV19, with D tentatively TRBD2 (6 bases). V lost 2 bases and J 0 bases, leaving 8 bases between the germline ends. CDR3 length: 14 residues. Germline CDR1 LNHDA, CDR2 SQIVND (reference sequence). In DNA, the CDR3 is TGTGCCAGTAGTATATCGGGACTCTCCTACGAGCAGTACTTC. It codes for CASSISGLSYEQYF.

The chain recombines TRBV28 with TRBJ2-7; 8 nucleotides align to TRBD2. The trim removed 6 bases at V and 0 bases at J, leaving 7 bases unmatched. Germline CDR1 MDHEN, CDR2 SYDVKM. The CDR3 spans 15 residues. The CDR3 DNA follows: TGTGCCAGCAGCCTCCAAGCGGGAGACTCCTACGAGCAGTACTTC. The encoded protein is CASSLQAGDSYEQYF.

J is TRBJ2-3 and V is TRBV25-1, with TRBD2 identical over 11 bases. Germline values: CDR1 MGHDK, CDR2 SYGVNS. CDR3 length: 17 amino acids. J lost 6 bases, V lost 8 bases, and 16 bases had no gene match. The CDR3 region is CASRLSATSGRLDTQYF. The CDR3 DNA follows: TGTGCCAGCCGCCTCAGCGCTACTAGCGGGAGATTGGATACGCAGTATTTT. The variable domain in full, with the rest retrieved from reference TRBV25-1 and TRBJ2-3, is EADIYQTPRYLVIGTGKKITLECSQTMGHDKMYWYQQDPGMELHLIHYSYGVNSTEKGDLSSESTVSRIRTEHFPLTLESARPSHTSQYLCASRLSATSGRLDTQYFGPGTRLTVL.

The genes are TRBV7-8 and TRBJ2-1, with 12 bases identical to TRBD2. J gave up 7 bases and V 4 bases, and 5 bases lay outside the gene matches. CDR1 is SGHVS, CDR2 FQNEAQ, per germline. The length of the CDR3 is 15 residues. This CDR3 reads CASSSTSGRWNEQFF. As DNA, the CDR3 is TGTGCCAGCAGCTCGACTAGCGGGAGATGGAATGAGCAGTTCTTC.

The gene calls are TRBV2 and TRBJ1-5; TRBD1 aligns across 7 bases. The CDR3 loop spans 15 amino acids. Trimming at V came to 6 bases and at J to 4 bases, leaving 9 bases not matched to a gene. The germline gives CDR1 SNHLY, CDR2 FYNNEI. CDR3 DNA sequence: TGTGCCAGCAGGGGAGACACGACAGGGAATCAGCCCCAGCATTTT. It is translated as CASRGDTTGNQPQHF.

The gene calls are TRBV29-1 and TRBJ2-5; D perhaps matches TRBD1 (6 bases). The CDR3 contains 12 residues. Trimming pared 3 bases from V and 4 bases from J, leaving 9 bases between. Germline V gives CDR1 SQVTM, CDR2 ANQGSEA. CDR3 sequence: CSVDSRGETQYF. Here the CDR3 DNA reads TGCAGCGTTGATTCCAGGGGAGAGACCCAGTACTTC.